The subject of this entry is one TCR beta chain. Its cognate antigen is unknown. The donors, aged 6 to 90, were healthy Caucasians from Russia. This CDR3 region has 15 residues. Germline V gene lookup returns CDR1 MNHEY and CDR2 SMNVEV (reference sequence). V was cut by 3 bases and J by 3 bases, with 12 bases left in between. This sample is part of a study of blood T cells in healthy people across ages. General observations from the study: Without sorted subsets, naive and antigen-experienced compartments could not be conclusively compared. Estimates of diversity drawn from one million T cells were considered underestimates.

The second PCR ran about 6 to 11 cycles with a sample-barcoded 5' primer and J-beta primers. TCRdb called the 5' RACE reads again in MiXCR, with one record for every CDR3 protein. This table holds some 1.4 million distinct CDR3 sequences, roughly 40% found once. This sequence joins TRBV27 and TRBJ1-5; the D is unclear. The material sequenced was blood. This receptor was taken from a woman under 30 in good health. The CDR3 sequence: CASSFSGSLNQPQHF. CDR3 bases: TGTGCCAGCAGTTTTAGCGGTTCCCTCAATCAGCCCCAGCATTTT.